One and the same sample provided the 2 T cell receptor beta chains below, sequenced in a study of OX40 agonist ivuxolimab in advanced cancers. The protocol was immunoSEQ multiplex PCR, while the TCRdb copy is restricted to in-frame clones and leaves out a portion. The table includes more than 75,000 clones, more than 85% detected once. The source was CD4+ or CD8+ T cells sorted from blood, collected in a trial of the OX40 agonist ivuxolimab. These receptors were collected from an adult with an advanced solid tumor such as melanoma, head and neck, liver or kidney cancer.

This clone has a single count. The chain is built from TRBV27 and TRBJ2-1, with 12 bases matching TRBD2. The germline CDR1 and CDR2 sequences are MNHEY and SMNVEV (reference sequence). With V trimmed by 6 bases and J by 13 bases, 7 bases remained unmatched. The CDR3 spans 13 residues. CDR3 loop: CASRRRLAGAQFF. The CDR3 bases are TGTGCCAGCAGACGAAGACTAGCGGGAGCCCAGTTCTTC.

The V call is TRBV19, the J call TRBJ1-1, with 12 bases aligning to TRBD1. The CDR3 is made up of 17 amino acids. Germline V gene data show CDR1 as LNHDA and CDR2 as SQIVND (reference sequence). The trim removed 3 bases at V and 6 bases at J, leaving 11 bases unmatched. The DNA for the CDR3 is TGTGCCAGTAGTATTGGAGGGACAGGGGGCGTAGGCGCTGAAGCTTTCTTT. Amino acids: CASSIGGTGGVGAEAFF.